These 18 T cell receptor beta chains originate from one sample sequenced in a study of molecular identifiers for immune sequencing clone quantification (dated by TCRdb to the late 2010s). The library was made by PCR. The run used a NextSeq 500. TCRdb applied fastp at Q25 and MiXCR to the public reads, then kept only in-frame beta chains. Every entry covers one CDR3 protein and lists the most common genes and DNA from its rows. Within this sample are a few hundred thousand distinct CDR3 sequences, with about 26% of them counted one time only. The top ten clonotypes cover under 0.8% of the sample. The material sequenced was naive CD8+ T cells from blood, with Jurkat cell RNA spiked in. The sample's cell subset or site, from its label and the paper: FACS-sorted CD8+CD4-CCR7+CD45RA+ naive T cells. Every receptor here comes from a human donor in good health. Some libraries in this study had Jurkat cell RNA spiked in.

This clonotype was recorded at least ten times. CDR3 amino acids: CASSYSAVDSLGTEAFF. The CDR3 nucleotides read TGTGCCAGCAGTTACTCCGCGGTCGATAGCTTGGGCACTGAAGCTTTCTTT. The V gene is TRBV6-2 or TRBV6-3, the J gene TRBJ1-1; no clear D. Germline CDR1 reads MNHEY; CDR2 reads SVGEGT. The CDR3 is 17 residues long. V was trimmed by 0 bases and J by 4 bases, leaving 18 bases between them.

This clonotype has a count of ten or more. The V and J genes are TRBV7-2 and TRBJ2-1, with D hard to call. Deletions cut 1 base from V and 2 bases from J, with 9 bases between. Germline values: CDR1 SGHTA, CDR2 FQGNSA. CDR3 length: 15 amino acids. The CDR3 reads CASSLDGNAYNEQFF. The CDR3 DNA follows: TGTGCCAGCAGCTTAGATGGGAATGCCTACAATGAGCAGTTCTTC. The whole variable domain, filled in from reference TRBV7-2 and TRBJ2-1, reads GAGVSQSPSNKVTEKGKDVELRCDPISGHTALYWYRQSLGQGLEFLIYFQGNSAPDKSGLPSDRFSAERTGGSVSTLTIQRTQQEDSAVYLCASSLDGNAYNEQFFGPGTRLTVL.

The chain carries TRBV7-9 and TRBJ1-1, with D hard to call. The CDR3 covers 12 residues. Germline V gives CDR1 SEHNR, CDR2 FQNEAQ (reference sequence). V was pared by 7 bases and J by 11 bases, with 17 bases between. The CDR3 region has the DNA TGTGCCAGCATCTTGGGGAGTAATGAGGCTTTCTTT. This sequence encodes CASILGSNEAFF.

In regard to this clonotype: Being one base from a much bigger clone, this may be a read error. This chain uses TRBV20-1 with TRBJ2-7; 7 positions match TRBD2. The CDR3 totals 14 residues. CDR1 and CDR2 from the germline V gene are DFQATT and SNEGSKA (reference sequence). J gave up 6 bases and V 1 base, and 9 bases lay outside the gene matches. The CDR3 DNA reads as TGCAGTGCTAGAGGGACACTAGCGCATTGCGAGCAGTACTTC. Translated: CSARGTLAHCEQYF.

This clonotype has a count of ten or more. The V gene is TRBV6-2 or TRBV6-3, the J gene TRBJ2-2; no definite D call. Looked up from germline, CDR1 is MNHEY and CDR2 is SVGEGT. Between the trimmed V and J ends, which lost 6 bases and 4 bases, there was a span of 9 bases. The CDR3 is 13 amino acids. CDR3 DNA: TGTGCCAGCAGGGGTCTAGGCACCGGGGAGCTGTTTTTT. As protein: CASRGLGTGELFF.

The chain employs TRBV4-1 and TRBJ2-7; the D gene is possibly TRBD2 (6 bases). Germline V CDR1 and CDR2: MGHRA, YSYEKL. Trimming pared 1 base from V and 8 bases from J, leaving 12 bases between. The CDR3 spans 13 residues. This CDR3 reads CASSQVEGPQQYF. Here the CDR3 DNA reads TGCGCCAGCAGCCAAGTGGAGGGGCCGCAGCAGTACTTC.

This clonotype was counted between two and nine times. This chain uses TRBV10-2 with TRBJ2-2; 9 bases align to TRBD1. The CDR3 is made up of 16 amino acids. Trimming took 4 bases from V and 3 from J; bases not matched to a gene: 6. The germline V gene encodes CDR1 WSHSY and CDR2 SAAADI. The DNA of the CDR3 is TGCGCCAGCAGTGGAACAGGGGGCGGGTACACCGGGGAGCTGTTTTTT. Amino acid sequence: CASSGTGGGYTGELFF.

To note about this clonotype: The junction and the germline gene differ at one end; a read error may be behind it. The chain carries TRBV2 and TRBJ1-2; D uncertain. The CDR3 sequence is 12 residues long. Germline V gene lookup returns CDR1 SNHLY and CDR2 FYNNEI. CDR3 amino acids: CTSSDGSYGYTF. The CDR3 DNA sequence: TGTACCAGCAGTGACGGAAGCTATGGCTACACCTTC.

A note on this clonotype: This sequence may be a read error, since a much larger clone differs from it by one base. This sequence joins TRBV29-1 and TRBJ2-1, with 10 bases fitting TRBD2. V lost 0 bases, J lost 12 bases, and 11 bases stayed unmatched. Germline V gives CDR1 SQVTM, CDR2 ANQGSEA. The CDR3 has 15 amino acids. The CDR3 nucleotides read TGCAGCGTTGAAGATGTGGCTAGCGGGGGCGTTGGGCAGTTCTTC. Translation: CSVEDVASGGVGQFF.

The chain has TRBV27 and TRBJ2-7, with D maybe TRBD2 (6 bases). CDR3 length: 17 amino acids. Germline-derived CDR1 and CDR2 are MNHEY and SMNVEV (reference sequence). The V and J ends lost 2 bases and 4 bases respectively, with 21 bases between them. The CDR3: CASSLIGVRSGWYEQYF. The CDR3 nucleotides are TGTGCCAGCAGTTTAATTGGGGTCAGGAGCGGGTGGTACGAGCAGTACTTC.

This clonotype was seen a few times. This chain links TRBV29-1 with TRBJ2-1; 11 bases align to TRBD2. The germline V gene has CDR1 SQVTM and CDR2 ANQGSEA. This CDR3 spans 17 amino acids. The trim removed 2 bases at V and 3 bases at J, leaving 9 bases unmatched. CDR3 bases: TGCAGCGTTGAATGGCTAGCGGGGGGTCGTTTCTACAATGAGCAGTTCTTC. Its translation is CSVEWLAGGRFYNEQFF.

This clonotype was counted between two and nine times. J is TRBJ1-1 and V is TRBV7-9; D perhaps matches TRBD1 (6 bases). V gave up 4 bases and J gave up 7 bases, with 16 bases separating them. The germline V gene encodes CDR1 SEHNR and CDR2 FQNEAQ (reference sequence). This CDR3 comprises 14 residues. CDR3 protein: CASSSTGNSDEAFF. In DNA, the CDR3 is TGTGCCAGCAGCTCCACAGGGAATAGTGATGAAGCTTTCTTT.

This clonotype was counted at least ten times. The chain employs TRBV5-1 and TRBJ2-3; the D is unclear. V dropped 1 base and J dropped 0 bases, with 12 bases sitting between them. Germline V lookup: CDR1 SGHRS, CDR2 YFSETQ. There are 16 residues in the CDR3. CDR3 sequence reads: CASSLLGPQSTDTQYF. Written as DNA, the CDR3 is TGCGCCAGCAGCTTGCTAGGTCCGCAAAGCACAGATACGCAGTATTTT.

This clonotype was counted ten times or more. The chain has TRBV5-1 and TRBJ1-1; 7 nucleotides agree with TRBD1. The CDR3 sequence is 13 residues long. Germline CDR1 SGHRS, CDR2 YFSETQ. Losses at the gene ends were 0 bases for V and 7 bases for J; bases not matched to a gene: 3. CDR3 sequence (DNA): TGCGCCAGCAGCTTGGATGGGACAGTTGAAGCTTTCTTT. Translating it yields CASSLDGTVEAFF.

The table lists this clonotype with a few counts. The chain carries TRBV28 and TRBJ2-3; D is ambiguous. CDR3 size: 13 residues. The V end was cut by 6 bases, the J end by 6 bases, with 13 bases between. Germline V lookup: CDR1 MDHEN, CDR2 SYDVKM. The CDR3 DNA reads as TGTGCCAGCAGACAAACCCCTACGGATACGCAGTATTTT. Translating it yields CASRQTPTDTQYF.

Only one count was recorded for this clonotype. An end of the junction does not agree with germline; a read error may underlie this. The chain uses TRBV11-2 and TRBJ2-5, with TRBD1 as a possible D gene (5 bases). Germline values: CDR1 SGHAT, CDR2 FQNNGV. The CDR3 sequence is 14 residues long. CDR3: CASSLEDTQGTQYF. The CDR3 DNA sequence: TGTGCCAGCAGCTTAGAGGACACCCAAGGGACCCAGTACTTC.

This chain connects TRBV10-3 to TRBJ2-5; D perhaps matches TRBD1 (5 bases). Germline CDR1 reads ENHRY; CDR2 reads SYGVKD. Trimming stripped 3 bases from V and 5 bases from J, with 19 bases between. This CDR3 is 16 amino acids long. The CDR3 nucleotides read TGTGCCATCAGTGATAGCCAGGGAAGCTCAATTGAGACCCAGTACTTC. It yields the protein CAISDSQGSSIETQYF.

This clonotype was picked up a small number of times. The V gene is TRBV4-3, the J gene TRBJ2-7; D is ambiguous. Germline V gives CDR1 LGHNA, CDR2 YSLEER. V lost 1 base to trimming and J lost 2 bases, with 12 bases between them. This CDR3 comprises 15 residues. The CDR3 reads CASSQARGRAYEQYF. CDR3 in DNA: TGCGCCAGCAGCCAAGCTCGAGGCAGAGCCTACGAGCAGTACTTC.